The clone carrying this T cell receptor (beta chain) showed up just a few times. What it binds is not known. TCRbeta library construction was performed incorporating unique molecular identifiers. TCRdb passed the PCR reads through MiXCR, listing each CDR3 protein once. The data hold 550,000 to 800,000 distinct CDR3 sequences, with around 13% observed a single time. This entry comes from a study of T-cell reconstitution after alpha-beta-depleted transplantation in children. Study-wide points: Approximately two months post-transplant, alpha-beta T cells reportedly originated from several hundred expanded graft clones. T-cell numbers and diversity, one year after transplant, stemmed largely from T cells that were newly produced. Diversity of TCRbeta at day 60 was high in some patients, arising from surviving recipient T cells and thymic progenitors.

V gave up 2 bases and J gave up 1 base, with 15 bases separating them. This CDR3 region has 15 residues. Germline CDR1 is DFQATT and CDR2 is SNEGSKA (reference sequence). This TCR derives from a girl under 10 years old with congenital amegakaryocytic thrombocytopenia, due to receive a stem cell transplant. This sequence joins TRBV20-1 and TRBJ2-7; the D gene is possibly TRBD2 (6 bases). Sequenced here: PBMCs, sampled before TCRalphabeta/CD19-depleted stem cell transplant. CDR3 bases: TGCAGTGCTAGACCTCCGGGAGTACCTTCCTACGAGCAGTACTTC. Translation gives CSARPPGVPSYEQYF.